One T cell receptor beta chain is described in this entry. As yet, its antigen is unknown. The sample is drawn from a study of shared clonotypes between healthy human individuals. Study-wide background: Contributing individuals were two females and three males aged 18 to 49. Points from the study as a whole: Larger richness was generally estimated for naive than memory subsets.

Sequenced by immunoSEQ multiplex PCR; TCRdb stores in-frame clones only, minus some. The table has roughly 1,100,000 clones, about 74% seen once. CDR3 size: 17 residues. From germline, CDR1 is LGHNA and CDR2 YNFKEQ. Trimming shortened V by 0 bases and J by 6 bases, and 18 bases separated the two germline ends. The sequence derives from a man younger than 35 in good health. The sequencing sample was made of memory CD4+ T cells sorted from blood. Subset noted: CD45RA-negative fraction. The rearrangement uses TRBV4-2 and TRBJ1-5; D is perhaps TRBD1 (5 bases). The CDR3 sequence is CASSQDSTREVSQPQHF. In DNA form, the CDR3 reads TGTGCCAGCAGCCAAGATTCTACCAGGGAAGTAAGTCAGCCCCAGCATTTT.